The source of this T cell receptor (beta chain) is a study of T and B cells in COVID-19 patients. TRB was amplified from about 250-500 ng of blood genomic DNA. Ten or more counts support this clonotype. TRB rearrangements were amplified by multiplex PCR with BIOMED2 TRB-A/B primers. TCRdb independently ran MiXCR on the multiplex PCR reads; one entry per CDR3 protein. The data show over 15,000 distinct CDR3 sequences, 35% to 40% seen once. The clonotype originates from a human donor with active COVID-19. Sequencing was performed on blood.

The CDR3 here is CASSLEGDTQYF. The CDR3 region has the DNA TGTGCCAGCAGCTTGGAAGGTGATACGCAGTATTTT. The chain combines TRBV5-6 with TRBJ2-3; no definite D call. This CDR3 comprises 12 residues. CDR1 SGHDT and CDR2 YYEEEE come from the germline V gene. The V and J ends lost 0 bases and 6 bases respectively, with 5 bases between them.